This TCR beta chain emerged from a study of post-analysis software for immune sequencing data. Study-level background: Relapsing-remitting, secondary progressive and progressive-relapsing multiple sclerosis courses were included. Study conclusions and caveats: Significantly lower normalized Chao1 diversity was seen in multiple sclerosis patients than in controls. Samples sharing a preparation batch grouped tightly together when assessed by F measure. Relative to controls, patients had several TRBV segments at higher frequency, with TRBV5-6, TRBV5-1 and TRBV20-1 among these.

Every TCR beta cDNA library bore unique molecular identifiers. About half a million cDNA molecules were recovered from an input of roughly 0.85 to 10 million T cells. TCRdb processed the PCR reads anew with MiXCR; each CDR3 protein has one entry. Of roughly 540,000 distinct CDR3 sequences in the sample, around 31% were seen once. As to this clonotype: Antigen unknown.

There are 14 residues in the CDR3. Germline V gives CDR1 DFQATT, CDR2 SNEGSKA (reference sequence). Trimming left V 5 bases short and J 4 bases short, with 17 bases between. V and J are TRBV20-1 and TRBJ1-2; D is unclear. This clonotype was obtained from a girl under 18 with multiple sclerosis. What was sequenced was blood. The CDR3 DNA is TGCAGTGCTGGGGAATGGCTGGACTTCTATGGCTACACCTTC. This gives the protein CSAGEWLDFYGYTF.